This record covers a single T cell receptor (beta chain). The antigen remains unidentified. At one end the junction does not follow the germline gene, possibly because of a read error. This specimen belongs to a study of T cells after yellow fever vaccination. CDR3 size: 15 residues. The V gene's germline CDR1 is SGDLS and CDR2 YYNGEE. Universal primer sites and UMIs were introduced during 5'RACE template-switching synthesis of TCR cDNA. A single record per CDR3 protein comes from TCRdb applying MiXCR to the 5' RACE reads. The sample lists some 350,000 distinct CDR3 sequences, 6% to 8% occurring once. Study-level results: At approximately 95% for CD4 and 70% to 90% for CD8, most primary-vaccination clones showed up again after the booster. Repertoires obtained by FACS sorting could include abundant clonotypes that entered as contaminants from the bulk population.

This clonotype was obtained from a man aged 30-40 years who received the YFV17D yellow fever vaccine. J is TRBJ2-1 and V is TRBV9; TRBD2 agrees at 9 bases. Sample: PBMCs, taken 5 days after the yellow fever booster vaccination. In DNA, the CDR3 is TGTGCCATCAGCGCACTAGCGGGCGGCTACAATGAGCAGTTCTTC. Residues: CAISALAGGYNEQFF.